This T cell receptor beta chain was obtained from a study of blood T cell repertoires in COVID-19. In the study overall: T cells, B-cell-depleted T cells, or PBMCs provided the cDNA or gDNA that served as material.

V dropped 5 bases and J dropped 3 bases, with 8 bases sitting between them. Germline V CDR1 and CDR2: LNHDA, SQIVND (reference sequence). The CDR3 has 13 residues. The data were produced by immunoSEQ multiplex PCR, yet TCRdb's version contains in-frame clones alone and is incomplete. Of more than 65,000 clones listed, about 76% are singletons. The chain employs TRBV19 and TRBJ1-5, with D uncertain. The TCR originated in an elderly woman with active or convalescent COVID-19. Sequencing was done on a sample of peripheral blood. The CDR3 loop reads CASSLRNNQPQHF. Here the CDR3 DNA reads TGTGCCAGTAGTCTCAGAAACAATCAGCCCCAGCATTTT.